A selection of T cell receptor beta chains follows, all from one sample in a study of monozygotic twins with inflammatory bowel disease. No DNA is given; TCRdb re-called the 5' RACE reads and lists each CDR3 protein once. In total, the table holds 440,000 or so distinct CDR3 sequences. Sequences were obtained from blood. The source of these receptors is a human donor with ulcerative colitis or Crohn's disease, or a healthy co-twin of an affected twin (not recorded which). Both conserved end residues are part of each CDR3.

TRBJ1-3 TRBV5-1 CASSIGQDGNTIYF
TRBJ2-5 TRBV5-4 CASSFMSGRAEETQYF
TRBJ1-2 TRBV20-1 CSATSSANYGYTF
TRBJ1-1 TRBV7-2 CASSLDAAMNTEAFF
TRBJ2-1 TRBV7-2 CASSFPGTSASYNEQFF
TRBJ2-2 TRBV7-2 CASSFAGTSGLTGELFF
TRBJ2-5 TRBV18 CASSPNGLGETQYF
TRBJ2-7 TRBV6-1 CASRLAAGQYF
TRBJ1-3 TRBV20-1 CSAENRDQGNTIYF
TRBJ2-3 TRBV7-6 CASSPTSGGDTDTQYF
TRBJ2-3 TRBV28 CASSLVAPDTQYF
TRBJ2-3 TRBV30 CAWGTTGLTDTQYF
TRBJ2-7 TRBV10-3 CAISEDSYEQYF
TRBJ2-1 TRBV12-3/TRBV12-4 CASSPGGSGGVGEQFF